A single sample is the source of the 20 T cell receptor beta chains below, sequenced in a study of blood T cell repertoires in COVID-19. Profiling relied on immunoSEQ multiplex PCR, and the TCRdb table lists in-frame clones only, not all of them. Of 300,000 to 450,000 clones listed, roughly 86% are singletons. The sequencing sample was made of PBMCs or T cells enriched from blood (not recorded which). These TCRs come from a woman aged 25-40 years who had been exposed to COVID-19.

The chain links TRBV2 to TRBJ1-6; TRBD1 matches at 8 bases. The CDR3 spans 14 residues. Germline V gene sequence: CDR1 SNHLY, CDR2 FYNNEI. V was pared by 4 bases and J by 8 bases, with 4 bases of the junction left unmatched. The CDR3 bases are TGTGCCAGCAGTGGGACAGGGACAGATTCACCCCTCCACTTT. This gives the protein CASSGTGTDSPLHF.

The gene calls are TRBV7-6 and TRBJ1-4; no clear D gene. Between the trimmed V and J ends, which lost 4 bases and 0 bases, there was a span of 12 bases. The germline V gene encodes CDR1 SGHVS and CDR2 FNYEAQ. There are 16 residues in the CDR3. CDR3 residues: CASSSGLFATNEKLFF. The CDR3, as DNA: TGTGCCAGCAGCTCAGGTCTTTTTGCAACTAATGAAAAACTGTTTTTT. Filled out from reference TRBV7-6 and TRBJ1-4, the complete variable domain reads GAGVSQSPRYKVTKRGQDVALRCDPISGHVSLYWYRQALGQGPEFLTYFNYEAQQDKSGLPNDRFSAERPEGSISTLTIQRTEQRDSAMYRCASSSGLFATNEKLFFGSGTQLSVL.

This clone was detected only once. CDR3 in amino acids: CASSQGAGQGQETQYF. CDR3 DNA: TGTGCCAGCAGCCAAGGAGCCGGACAGGGGCAAGAGACCCAGTACTTC. The chain uses TRBV4-2 and TRBJ2-5; 9 bases match TRBD1. This CDR3 spans 16 amino acids. Per germline, CDR1 LGHNA and CDR2 YNFKEQ. V shed 1 base, J shed 2 bases, and the junction held 5 bases outside the gene matches.

The chain recombines TRBV9 with TRBJ2-3, with D unclear. Per germline, CDR1 SGDLS and CDR2 YYNGEE. The CDR3 is 15 residues long. V lost 0 bases and J lost 0, with 8 bases in between. CDR3 loop: CASSVGAGSTDTQYF. In nucleotides, the CDR3 is TGTGCCAGCAGCGTAGGGGCAGGCAGCACAGATACGCAGTATTTT.

The chain has TRBV7-8 and TRBJ1-2, with D hard to call. The germline V and J ends were trimmed by 2 bases and 0 bases, with 7 bases remaining between them. This CDR3 spans 14 amino acids. The germline V gene has CDR1 SGHVS and CDR2 FQNEAQ. The CDR3 spells CASSLREANYGYTF. DNA of the CDR3: TGTGCCAGCAGCTTAAGGGAGGCTAACTATGGCTACACCTTC.

The chain is built from TRBV3-1 (or the pseudogene TRBV3-2) and TRBJ2-7, with 9 bases fitting TRBD1. Per the germline V gene, CDR1 is LGHDT and CDR2 is YNNKEL (reference sequence). V lost 6 bases to trimming and J lost 7 bases; unmatched junction nucleotides: 13. This CDR3 region has 15 residues. CDR3 coding DNA: TGTGCCAGCAGTTTAGGACAGGGGCATTCTTGGGAGCAGTACTTC. Residues: CASSLGQGHSWEQYF.

The sample holds one count of this clone. CDR3 residues: CAWQWQPDGYTF. The CDR3 DNA is TGTGCCTGGCAATGGCAACCCGATGGCTACACCTTC. V usage is TRBV30 and J usage is TRBJ1-2; D is uncertain. The length of the CDR3 is 12 residues. V was shortened by 5 bases and J by 6 bases, with 13 bases between the two germline ends. The germline V gene has CDR1 GTSNPN and CDR2 SVGIG (reference sequence). Supplemented by reference TRBV30 and TRBJ1-2, the full variable domain reads SQTIHQWPATLVQPVGSPLSLECTVEGTSNPNLYWYRQAAGRGLQLLFYSVGIGQISSEVPQNLSASRPQDRQFILSSKKLLLSDSGFYLCAWQWQPDGYTFGSGTRLTVV.

This chain connects TRBV11-1 to TRBJ1-1; the D is unclear. Between the trimmed V and J ends, which lost 1 base and 0 bases, there was a span of 12 bases. Germline CDR1 reads SGHAT; CDR2 reads FQDESV (reference sequence). The CDR3 is 16 residues long. In DNA form, the CDR3 reads TGTGCCAGCAGCTTAGATCCCCGAGCCCTGAACACTGAAGCTTTCTTT. This gives the protein CASSLDPRALNTEAFF.

This clone occurred once. The V call is TRBV2, the J call TRBJ1-1; 7 bases line up with TRBD1. V dropped 11 bases and J dropped 4; count of bases not matched to a gene: 13. CDR1 SNHLY and CDR2 FYNNEI come from the germline V gene. The CDR3 totals 14 residues. The CDR3 DNA reads TGTGCCCGATCACCATCAGGGGGTGGCACTGAAGCTTTCTTT. It yields the protein CARSPSGGGTEAFF.

The chain has TRBV7-2 and TRBJ1-1; TRBD1 is a possible D gene (5 bases). V shed 0 bases and J shed 5 bases, with 10 bases lying between them. Germline CDR1 and CDR2: SGHTA and FQGNSA. This CDR3 spans 14 amino acids. In DNA, the CDR3 is TGTGCCAGCAGCTTAGCGGCCAGGGCTACTGAAGCTTTCTTT. Translating it yields CASSLAARATEAFF.

V usage is TRBV29-1 and J usage is TRBJ2-7; possibly TRBD1 for D (5 bases). The CDR3 sequence is 16 residues long. The ends were cut back, 4 bases at V and 0 bases at J, with 19 bases in the middle. Germline V lookup: CDR1 SQVTM, CDR2 ANQGSEA. CDR3 protein: CSVVGHRSVSSYEQYF. Written as DNA, the CDR3 is TGCAGCGTTGTAGGCCACAGGTCCGTTAGCTCCTACGAGCAGTACTTC.

The chain recombines TRBV28 with TRBJ1-1, with D possibly matching TRBD1 (5 bases). Trimming shortened V by 8 bases and J by 3 bases, and 7 bases separated the two germline ends. Germline assignment: CDR1 MDHEN and CDR2 SYDVKM. This CDR3 is 11 amino acids long. The DNA of the CDR3 is TGTGCCAGCGGGGGGTACACTGAAGCTTTCTTT. It translates to CASGGYTEAFF.

The chain carries TRBV18 and TRBJ2-1, with 7 positions matching TRBD2. The CDR3 totals 17 residues. The trim removed 2 bases at V and 0 bases at J, leaving 7 bases unmatched. CDR1 and CDR2 from the germline V gene are KGHSH and LQKENI. CDR3 coding DNA: TGTGCCAGCTCACCATATCAGCCTAGCGGCTCCTACAATGAGCAGTTCTTC. Amino acid sequence: CASSPYQPSGSYNEQFF.

This chain joins TRBV7-9 and TRBJ2-2; 16 nucleotides align to TRBD2. V lost 5 bases, J lost 4 bases, and 10 bases stayed unmatched. Per germline, CDR1 SEHNR and CDR2 FQNEAQ (reference sequence). The CDR3 is 19 amino acids. The CDR3 coding sequence is TGTGCCAGCAGCGAAGTATGGGGACTAGCGGGAGGGCGCACCGGGGAGCTGTTTTTT. Translation gives CASSEVWGLAGGRTGELFF. Looking up the rest from reference TRBV7-9 and TRBJ2-2 gives the full variable domain: DTGVSQNPRHKITKRGQNVTFRCDPISEHNRLYWYRQTLGQGPEFLTYFQNEAQLEKSRLLSDRFSAERPKGSFSTLEIQRTEQGDSAMYLCASSEVWGLAGGRTGELFFGEGSRLTVL.

The chain employs TRBV5-1 and TRBJ2-5; the D gene is possibly TRBD1 (6 bases). CDR1 SGHRS and CDR2 YFSETQ come from the germline V gene. The CDR3 loop spans 15 amino acids. Trimming left V 0 bases short and J 0 bases short, with 9 bases between. The CDR3 loop reads CASSLGQGYQETQYF. Here the CDR3 DNA reads TGCGCCAGCAGCTTGGGGCAGGGGTACCAAGAGACCCAGTACTTC.

CDR3 amino acids: CAISESMNPSRNSYEQYF. In DNA form, the CDR3 reads TGTGCCATCAGTGAGTCGATGAACCCATCGCGGAACTCCTACGAGCAGTACTTC. The rearrangement joins TRBV10-3 to TRBJ2-7, with no clear D. V lost 0 bases, J lost 0 bases, and 18 bases lay in between. CDR1 ENHRY and CDR2 SYGVKD come from the germline V gene. The CDR3 runs 18 residues.

This clone was seen just once. The chain uses TRBV5-1 and TRBJ2-2; 11 bases agree with TRBD1. Germline V CDR1 and CDR2: SGHRS, YFSETQ. V gave up 3 bases and J gave up 6 bases; unmatched junction bases: 4. This CDR3 spans 15 amino acids. The CDR3, as DNA: TGCGCCAGCAGCTGGGGGACAGGGGGATCCGGGGAGCTGTTTTTT. It encodes CASSWGTGGSGELFF.

This chain uses TRBV19 with TRBJ1-1; possibly TRBD1 for D (6 bases). This CDR3 has 15 amino acids. The V gene lost 5 bases and the J gene lost 1 base, with 14 bases spanning the gap. The germline CDR1 and CDR2 sequences are LNHDA and SQIVND (reference sequence). This CDR3 reads CASSSRRTANTEAFF. DNA for the CDR3: TGTGCCAGTAGTTCAAGACGGACAGCGAACACTGAAGCTTTCTTT.

The chain recombines TRBV27 with TRBJ2-7, with 7 bases lining up with TRBD1. Trimming at V came to 4 bases and at J to 4 bases, leaving 4 bases not matched to a gene. CDR1 MNHEY and CDR2 SMNVEV come from the germline V gene (reference sequence). This CDR3 comprises 13 residues. The CDR3 sequence is CASSSGQTYEQYF. CDR3 DNA sequence: TGTGCCAGCAGTTCGGGACAGACTTACGAGCAGTACTTC.

This chain connects TRBV5-1 to TRBJ1-1; 7 bases fit TRBD1. The V and J ends lost 3 bases and 4 bases, in that order; junction bases with no gene match: 9. From germline, CDR1 is SGHRS and CDR2 YFSETQ. This CDR3 region has 15 residues. The CDR3 DNA is TGCGCCAGCAGCTCGGACAGGTTCTTGAGCACTGAAGCTTTCTTT. Translating it yields CASSSDRFLSTEAFF.